These 26 T cell receptor beta chains share one sample of origin, sequenced in a study of blood T cell repertoires in COVID-19. Sequencing used immunoSEQ multiplex PCR; TCRdb keeps in-frame clones, though not all of them. The table includes fewer than 200,000 clones, about 88% detected once. Sequenced: PBMCs or T cells enriched from blood (not recorded which). These receptors came from a man aged 50 to 60 who had recovered from COVID-19.

This clone was detected only a few times. The rearrangement links TRBV6-5 to TRBJ1-2; 8 nucleotides align to TRBD1. From germline, CDR1 is MNHEY and CDR2 SVGAGI. The V gene end was trimmed by 4 bases and the J gene end by 5 bases; junction bases not matched to a gene: 6. There are 14 residues in the CDR3. Here the CDR3 reads CASSSGQGIYGYTF. DNA for the CDR3: TGTGCCAGCAGTTCCGGACAGGGAATATATGGCTACACCTTC.

V gene TRBV7-2 combines with J gene TRBJ2-2; 7 bases are a match to TRBD2. Germline V gene sequence: CDR1 SGHTA, CDR2 FQGNSA. Trimming removed 5 bases from V and 6 bases from J; junction bases left unmatched: 9. The CDR3 consists of 15 residues. The CDR3 sequence: CASSPSGLRAGELFF. In DNA, the CDR3 is TGTGCCAGCAGCCCCTCGGGACTACGGGCCGGGGAGCTGTTTTTT.

Of note for this clone: Given a much more abundant clone one base away, this may be a read error. V usage is TRBV5-4 and J usage is TRBJ2-7; 11 bases fit TRBD1. Trimming took 4 bases from V and 2 from J; bases not matched to a gene: 5. Germline CDR1 reads SGHNT; CDR2 reads YYREEE (reference sequence). CDR3 length: 15 residues. CDR3 region: CASSRPGQGAYEQYF. CDR3 in DNA: TGTGCCAGCAGCCGCCCGGGACAGGGGGCCTACGAGCAGTACTTC.

The genes are TRBV6-5 and TRBJ2-5, with 7 nucleotides matching TRBD1. The CDR3 length is 14 residues. Germline V lookup: CDR1 MNHEY, CDR2 SVGAGI. The V gene end was trimmed by 6 bases and the J gene end by 0 bases; junction bases not matched to a gene: 4. Here the CDR3 DNA reads TGTGCCAGCAGACAGACAGGGAACCAAGAGACCCAGTACTTC. Its translation: CASRQTGNQETQYF.

The rearrangement links TRBV5-1 to TRBJ1-2; possible D gene TRBD1, 5 bases. V dropped 6 bases and J dropped 2 bases, with 14 bases sitting between them. Per germline, CDR1 SGHRS and CDR2 YFSETQ. This CDR3 spans 14 amino acids. As DNA, the CDR3 is TGCGCCAGCAACCCCGGGGGGGGAAACTATGGCTACACCTTC. Its translation: CASNPGGGNYGYTF.

The V call is TRBV7-9, the J call TRBJ1-4, with 10 bases matching TRBD1. Germline V lookup: CDR1 SEHNR, CDR2 FQNEAQ (reference sequence). Germline trimming cut 5 bases from V and 2 bases from J; bases unmatched to any gene: 5. This CDR3 has 16 amino acids. CDR3 sequence: CASSKGQGTTNEKLFF. The CDR3 bases are TGTGCCAGCAGCAAGGGACAGGGGACGACTAATGAAAAACTGTTTTTT.

The chain has TRBV7-8 and TRBJ1-6, with D uncertain. The CDR3 length is 16 residues. The germline V gene has CDR1 SGHVS and CDR2 FQNEAQ. V lost 1 base, J lost 8 bases, and 15 bases lay in between. The CDR3 loop reads CASSLGPRSYDSPLHF. The CDR3 DNA sequence: TGTGCCAGCAGCTTAGGCCCCCGCAGTTATGATTCACCCCTCCACTTT.

The chain employs TRBV28 and TRBJ1-1; perhaps TRBD1 as D (6 bases). The CDR3 length is 15 residues. Deletions cut 7 bases from V and 4 bases from J, with 19 bases between. Germline loops: CDR1 MDHEN, CDR2 SYDVKM. The CDR3 DNA follows: TGTGCCAGCAACCTCTCGGGGGGGCGCGTCACTGAAGCTTTCTTT. Amino acids: CASNLSGGRVTEAFF.

The chain couples TRBV9 to TRBJ2-3, with TRBD2 matching over 12 bases. The CDR3 spans 17 residues. CDR1 and CDR2 (germline): SGDLS, YYNGEE. V lost 4 bases, J lost 2 bases, and 8 bases stayed unmatched. CDR3 DNA: TGTGCCAGCAGCACGCGACTAGCGGGGGACTTCACAGATACGCAGTATTTT. Its translation: CASSTRLAGDFTDTQYF.

This rearrangement joins TRBV29-1 to TRBJ2-2, with unresolved D. Germline V gives CDR1 SQVTM, CDR2 ANQGSEA. The CDR3 covers 14 residues. V was cut by 5 bases and J by 1 base, with 11 bases left in between. The CDR3 DNA sequence: TGCAGCGTTCTCTTTCACTTGAACACCGGGGAGCTGTTTTTT. It yields the protein CSVLFHLNTGELFF.

CDR3 sequence reads: CASSLIAGNSPLHF. CDR3 bases: TGTGCCAGCAGCTTAATTGCAGGGAATTCACCCCTCCACTTT. The V and J genes are TRBV7-3 and TRBJ1-6; perhaps TRBD1 as D (5 bases). Germline CDR1 and CDR2: SGHTA and FQGTGA. This CDR3 has 14 amino acids. V was shortened by 1 base and J by 7 bases, with 8 bases between the two germline ends.

The gene calls are TRBV7-9 and TRBJ1-4; TRBD1 matches 9 bases. Germline V CDR1 and CDR2: SEHNR, FQNEAQ (reference sequence). Trimming at V came to 5 bases and at J to 2 bases, leaving 15 bases not matched to a gene. The CDR3 contains 19 residues. The CDR3 DNA sequence: TGTGCCAGCAGCCCACCGAGGCGGGACAGGGCGGTGACTAATGAAAAACTGTTTTTT. Residues: CASSPPRRDRAVTNEKLFF.

The rearrangement links TRBV11-1 to TRBJ1-1; TRBD1 is a possible D gene (6 bases). V dropped 2 bases and J dropped 2 bases, with 12 bases sitting between them. This CDR3 comprises 15 residues. Germline CDR1 SGHAT, CDR2 FQDESV (reference sequence). CDR3 coding DNA: TGTGCCAGCAGCTTACAGGTTGGGACAAACACTGAAGCTTTCTTT. It translates to CASSLQVGTNTEAFF. Combining the CDR3 with reference TRBV11-1 and TRBJ1-1 gives the whole variable domain EAEVAQSPRYKITEKSQAVAFWCDPISGHATLYWYRQILGQGPELLVQFQDESVVDDSQLPKDRFSAERLKGVDSTLKIQPAELGDSAMYLCASSLQVGTNTEAFFGQGTRLTVV.

This clone was observed a few times. This chain links TRBV27 with TRBJ1-5, with 8 bases matching TRBD1. After removal of 3 bases from V and 2 bases from J, the junction contained 3 bases not matched to a gene. The CDR3 is 15 residues long. Germline CDR1 and CDR2: MNHEY and SMNVEV (reference sequence). The CDR3 loop reads CASSFQGARNQPQHF. The CDR3 nucleotides read TGTGCCAGCAGTTTCCAGGGGGCCCGCAATCAGCCCCAGCATTTT.

The chain uses TRBV5-1 and TRBJ1-1; the match to TRBD1 covers 9 bases. The CDR3 runs to 16 residues. With 4 bases clipped from V and 1 base from J, the junction kept 8 bases outside the gene matches. Per germline, CDR1 SGHRS and CDR2 YFSETQ. The CDR3, as DNA: TGCGCCAGCAGCCCATCACAGGGGGCCAAGAACACTGAAGCTTTCTTT. Residues: CASSPSQGAKNTEAFF.

The chain employs TRBV20-1 and TRBJ2-7, with TRBD1 identical over 8 bases. Germline V CDR1 and CDR2: DFQATT, SNEGSKA (reference sequence). V was pared by 3 bases and J by 2 bases, with 6 bases of the junction left unmatched. The CDR3 totals 14 residues. CDR3 loop: CSASGTGGTYEQYF. CDR3 nucleotides: TGCAGTGCTAGTGGGACAGGTGGCACCTACGAGCAGTACTTC.

This sequence joins TRBV12-3 or TRBV12-4 and TRBJ1-5; no reliable D call. The CDR3 loop spans 13 amino acids. V was shortened by 0 bases and J by 7 bases, with 7 bases between the two germline ends. This chain's CDR3 is CASSLAGLQPQHF. Here the CDR3 DNA reads TGTGCCAGCAGTTTAGCCGGACTACAGCCCCAGCATTTT.

The rearrangement links TRBV9 to TRBJ1-6; tentative D call: TRBD1 (5 bases). CDR1 is SGDLS, CDR2 YYNGEE, per germline. V lost 2 bases to trimming and J lost 6 bases, with 6 bases between them. CDR3 length equals 13 residues. The CDR3 protein is CASSVQGNSPLHF. In DNA, the CDR3 is TGTGCCAGCAGCGTCCAGGGTAATTCACCCCTCCACTTT.

The rearrangement uses TRBV6-5 and TRBJ1-1, with D unclear. This CDR3 has 15 residues. Germline CDR1 reads MNHEY; CDR2 reads SVGAGI. With 5 bases removed from V and 2 bases from J, the gap between germline ends came to 15 bases. The CDR3 DNA sequence: TGTGCCAGCAGTACCTCGGGATTACAAAACACTGAAGCTTTCTTT. This gives the protein CASSTSGLQNTEAFF.

The J gene is TRBJ2-7, the V gene TRBV7-6; weak D call: TRBD1 (6 bases). The CDR3 contains 15 residues. The germline gives CDR1 SGHVS, CDR2 FNYEAQ. V was shortened by 1 base and J by 1 base, with 11 bases between the two germline ends. This chain's CDR3 is CASSLGADRSYEQYF. CDR3 bases: TGTGCCAGCAGCTTAGGAGCGGACAGATCCTACGAGCAGTACTTC.

The V call is TRBV2, the J call TRBJ2-1, with D perhaps matching TRBD2 (6 bases). CDR3 length: 12 residues. CDR1 SNHLY and CDR2 FYNNEI come from the germline V gene. With 5 bases removed from V and 6 bases from J, the gap between germline ends came to 8 bases. CDR3 protein: CASSRDSNEQFF. The CDR3 nucleotides read TGTGCCAGCAGTCGGGACTCCAATGAGCAGTTCTTC.

The rearrangement uses TRBV11-2 and TRBJ2-7, with D possibly TRBD1 on 6 matching bases. The ends were cut back, 5 bases at V and 1 base at J, with 24 bases in the middle. The CDR3 runs to 18 residues. CDR1 and CDR2 (germline): SGHAT, FQNNGV. The CDR3 here is CASSLPRYQGSGSYEQYF. The CDR3 nucleotides read TGTGCCAGCAGCCTCCCAAGGTACCAGGGGAGTGGATCCTACGAGCAGTACTTC.

This clone was counted once. The chain combines TRBV9 with TRBJ2-1; the match to TRBD2 covers 8 bases. CDR1 is SGDLS and CDR2 is YYNGEE in the germline V gene. Trimming cost V 0 bases and J 4 bases; bases outside gene matches: 12. The CDR3 contains 18 residues. CDR3 nucleotides: TGTGCCAGCAGCGTAGTTGCGGGGGGCCGGATGACTTACAATGAGCAGTTCTTC. Translated, it gives CASSVVAGGRMTYNEQFF.

The chain recombines TRBV20-1 with TRBJ1-2; D gene unclear. This CDR3 has 13 residues. Germline V gene lookup returns CDR1 DFQATT and CDR2 SNEGSKA (reference sequence). Trimming took off 3 bases at V and 1 base at J, with 9 bases between the two ends. The CDR3 region has the DNA TGCAGTGCTAGTGACACTAATAACTATGGCTACACCTTC. It is translated as CSASDTNNYGYTF.

This rearrangement joins TRBV5-1 to TRBJ1-3; the D gene is possibly TRBD1 (6 bases). Per the germline V gene, CDR1 is SGHRS and CDR2 is YFSETQ. The CDR3 sequence is 17 residues long. Trimming cost V 0 bases and J 0 bases, with 13 bases left between them. The chain's CDR3 is CASSLGAQGPSGNTIYF. Here the CDR3 DNA reads TGCGCCAGCAGCTTGGGGGCCCAGGGGCCCTCTGGAAACACCATATATTTT.

The chain carries TRBV5-1 and TRBJ1-4; tentative D call: TRBD1 (5 bases). The V end was cut by 3 bases, the J end by 5 bases, with 11 bases between. The CDR3 has 14 residues. Germline assignment: CDR1 SGHRS and CDR2 YFSETQ. In DNA, the CDR3 is TGCGCCAGCAGCTGGGGAGGACACAATGAAAAACTGTTTTTT. This sequence encodes CASSWGGHNEKLFF.